This TCR beta chain emerged from a study of cytomegalovirus exposure and HLA in healthy donors. In the study overall: In a previous analysis, 110 million or so unique TCR beta sequences were found from some 180 million T cells.

Study-level findings and limits: In a later analysis, V- and J-gene trimming of beta chains associated with a DCLRE1C missense variant, replicated independently. The study carried out a later analysis of TCR beta sequences. It associated 16,951 of them with specific HLA alleles at a false discovery rate of 0.05.

The CDR3 runs to 13 residues. Looked up from germline, CDR1 is GTSNPN and CDR2 is SVGIG (reference sequence). V lost 4 bases, J lost 3 bases, and 13 bases lay in between. The PCR used 60 Vbeta and 13 Jbeta primers. Assay: immunoSEQ multiplex PCR; the TCRdb copy retains only in-frame clones and omits some. The sample holds hundreds of thousands of clones; approximately 90% are singletons and the top ten take 2% to 3%. This clone was seen a single time. What it binds is unknown. The source material was PBMCs. The source is a young woman in good health and CMV-seronegative. The V and J genes are TRBV30 and TRBJ2-7, with no clear D. CDR3 bases: TGTGCCTGGACGAACCAAGCCGACTACGAGCAGTACTTC. This sequence encodes CAWTNQADYEQYF.